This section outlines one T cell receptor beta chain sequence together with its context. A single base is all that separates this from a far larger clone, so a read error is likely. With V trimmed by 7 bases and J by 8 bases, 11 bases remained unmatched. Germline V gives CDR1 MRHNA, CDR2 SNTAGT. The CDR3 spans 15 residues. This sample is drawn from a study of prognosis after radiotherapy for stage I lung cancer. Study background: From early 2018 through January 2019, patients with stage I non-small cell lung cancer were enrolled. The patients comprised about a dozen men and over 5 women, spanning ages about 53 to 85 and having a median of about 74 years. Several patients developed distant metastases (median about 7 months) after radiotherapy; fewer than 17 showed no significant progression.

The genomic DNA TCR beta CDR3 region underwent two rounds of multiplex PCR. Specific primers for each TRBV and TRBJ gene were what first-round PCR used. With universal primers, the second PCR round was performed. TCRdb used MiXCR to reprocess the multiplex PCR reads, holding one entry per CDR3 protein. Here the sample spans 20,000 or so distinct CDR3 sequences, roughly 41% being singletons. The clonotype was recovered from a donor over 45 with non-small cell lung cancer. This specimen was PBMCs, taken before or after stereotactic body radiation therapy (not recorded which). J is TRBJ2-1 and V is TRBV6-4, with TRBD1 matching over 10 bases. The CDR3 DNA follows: TGTGCCAGCATCGTCGGGACAGGGGTAAACTATGAGCAGTTCTTC. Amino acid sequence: CASIVGTGVNYEQFF.